Following are 19 T cell receptor beta chains from one sample sequenced in a study of blood T cell repertoires in COVID-19. The data were produced by immunoSEQ multiplex PCR, yet TCRdb's version contains in-frame clones alone and is incomplete. The table has 95,000 to 150,000 clones, just over 85% seen once. The material sequenced was peripheral blood. All receptors derive from a woman aged 50 to 65 with active or convalescent COVID-19.

The rearrangement uses TRBV11-2 and TRBJ2-7; 7 positions match TRBD2. The germline V gene encodes CDR1 SGHAT and CDR2 FQNNGV. J gave up 0 bases and V 5 bases, and 10 bases lay outside the gene matches. This CDR3 has 16 residues. The CDR3 sequence is CASSPPGKRGSYEQYF. The CDR3 DNA reads TGTGCCAGCAGCCCTCCCGGGAAGCGGGGCTCCTACGAGCAGTACTTC.

The gene calls are TRBV30 and TRBJ1-6; a possible D gene is TRBD1 (5 bases). V gave up 1 base and J gave up 9 bases, with 13 bases separating them. Germline assignment: CDR1 GTSNPN and CDR2 SVGIG (reference sequence). The CDR3 has 14 amino acids. CDR3 sequence reads: CAWSASLGVSPLHF. CDR3 nucleotides: TGTGCCTGGAGTGCGTCGTTAGGGGTTTCACCCCTCCACTTT.

The rearrangement joins TRBV11-2 to TRBJ2-7; 8 nucleotides match TRBD1. The CDR3 is 16 residues long. CDR1 is SGHAT, CDR2 FQNNGV, per germline. Losses at the gene ends were 5 bases for V and 1 base for J; bases not matched to a gene: 10. The CDR3 spells CASSPRTGRASYEQYF. In DNA, the CDR3 is TGTGCCAGCAGCCCCCGGACAGGGAGAGCATCCTACGAGCAGTACTTC.

The chain recombines TRBV29-1 with TRBJ2-7; TRBD2 aligns across 9 bases. Trimming at V came to 7 bases and at J to 4 bases, leaving 14 bases not matched to a gene. Per germline, CDR1 SQVTM and CDR2 ANQGSEA. The CDR3 consists of 15 residues. The CDR3 nucleotides read TGCAGCGGCCTCACCCTAGCGGGAAAAAATTACGAGCAGTACTTC. Translation gives CSGLTLAGKNYEQYF.

The CDR3 loop reads CASSYSPVQPQHF. CDR3 nucleotide sequence: TGTGCCAGCAGTTACTCGCCGGTTCAGCCCCAGCATTTT. This rearrangement joins TRBV6-5 to TRBJ1-5; D is uncertain. This CDR3 region has 13 residues. V lost 0 bases to trimming and J lost 6 bases, with 6 bases between them. Germline assignment: CDR1 MNHEY and CDR2 SVGAGI.

Only one count was recorded for this clone. The gene calls are TRBV7-2 and TRBJ2-1, with D hard to call. Between the trimmed V and J ends, which lost 5 bases and 0 bases, there was a span of 5 bases. CDR1 and CDR2 from the germline V gene are SGHTA and FQGNSA. CDR3 length: 13 amino acids. The CDR3 DNA reads TGTGCCAGCAGCCCGAGCTCCTACAATGAGCAGTTCTTC. It is translated as CASSPSSYNEQFF.

The V gene is TRBV2, the J gene TRBJ1-4; no reliable D call. The CDR3 covers 15 residues. Germline values: CDR1 SNHLY, CDR2 FYNNEI. Trimming stripped 7 bases from V and 0 bases from J, with 12 bases between. CDR3 nucleotides: TGTGCCAGCAACTATCTTGATGCAACTAATGAAAAACTGTTTTTT. It yields the protein CASNYLDATNEKLFF.

V gene TRBV28 combines with J gene TRBJ2-3; D might be TRBD2 (6 bases). Germline V gives CDR1 MDHEN, CDR2 SYDVKM. The germline V and J ends were trimmed by 2 bases and 6 bases, with 12 bases remaining between them. The CDR3 contains 14 residues. The CDR3: CASSLRRVRDTQYF. Here the CDR3 DNA reads TGTGCCAGCAGTTTACGGAGGGTCCGGGATACGCAGTATTTT.

The gene calls are TRBV18 and TRBJ1-5, with unresolved D. Germline loops: CDR1 KGHSH, CDR2 LQKENI. This CDR3 spans 14 amino acids. V shed 3 bases and J shed 3 bases, with 9 bases lying between them. The CDR3 nucleotides read TGTGCCAGCTCACCGGCAGGTTACAATCAGCCCCAGCATTTT. It is translated as CASSPAGYNQPQHF. Complete variable domain (other parts from reference TRBV18 and TRBJ1-5): NAGVMQNPRHLVRRRGQEARLRCSPMKGHSHVYWYRQLPEEGLKFMVYLQKENIIDESGMPKERFSAEFPKEGPSILRIQQVVRGDSAAYFCASSPAGYNQPQHFGDGTRLSIL.

The count of this clone is one. The genes are TRBV10-1 and TRBJ2-7; 11 bases map to TRBD1. This CDR3 is 14 amino acids long. Germline CDR1 reads WNHNN; CDR2 reads SYGVQD (reference sequence). V shed 6 bases and J 3 bases; nucleotides not matched to a gene: 4. Written as DNA, the CDR3 is TGCGCCAGCAGAGGGACAGGGGGTTTCTACGAGCAGTACTTC. Its translation is CASRGTGGFYEQYF.

This chain links TRBV2 with TRBJ1-1; 9 bases align to TRBD1. Per the germline V gene, CDR1 is SNHLY and CDR2 is FYNNEI. After removal of 7 bases from V and 10 bases from J, the junction contained 13 bases not matched to a gene. The CDR3 extends over 14 amino acids. The CDR3 sequence: CASIMTGGSIVAFF. CDR3 DNA sequence: TGTGCCAGCATTATGACAGGGGGGTCAATTGTAGCTTTCTTT.

The chain employs TRBV5-1 and TRBJ2-7; D is possibly TRBD1 (5 bases). V lost 2 bases to trimming and J lost 0 bases, with 6 bases between them. The V gene's germline CDR1 is SGHRS and CDR2 YFSETQ. The CDR3 is made up of 13 amino acids. The CDR3 reads CASSLRGSYEQYF. The CDR3, as DNA: TGCGCCAGCAGCTTAAGGGGCTCCTACGAGCAGTACTTC.

The CDR3 loop reads CAWSTLSRGEQFF. CDR3 nucleotides: TGTGCCTGGAGTACTCTGTCGAGGGGGGAGCAGTTCTTC. The chain combines TRBV30 with TRBJ2-1; possible D gene TRBD1, 6 bases. V was shortened by 2 bases and J by 10 bases, with 15 bases between the two germline ends. The CDR3 has 13 residues. CDR1 GTSNPN and CDR2 SVGIG come from the germline V gene (reference sequence). Full variable domain (rest looked up from reference TRBV30 and TRBJ2-1): SQTIHQWPATLVQPVGSPLSLECTVEGTSNPNLYWYRQAAGRGLQLLFYSVGIGQISSEVPQNLSASRPQDRQFILSSKKLLLSDSGFYLCAWSTLSRGEQFFGPGTRLTVL.

The rearrangement joins TRBV4-1 to TRBJ2-5; D unclear. V lost 0 bases, J lost 2 bases, and 10 bases lay in between. From germline, CDR1 is MGHRA and CDR2 YSYEKL. The CDR3 consists of 15 residues. The CDR3 reads CASSQDLAEQETQYF. CDR3 DNA sequence: TGCGCCAGCAGCCAAGATTTGGCGGAACAAGAGACCCAGTACTTC.

CDR3 nucleotide sequence: TGTGCCAGCAGCCCCAGGGGTTCCTATAATTCACCCCTCCACTTT. This sequence encodes CASSPRGSYNSPLHF. The V call is TRBV7-9, the J call TRBJ1-6, with D possibly TRBD1 on 6 matching bases. Germline assignment: CDR1 SEHNR and CDR2 FQNEAQ (reference sequence). The CDR3 consists of 15 residues. V was shortened by 5 bases and J by 1 base, with 9 bases between the two germline ends.

The chain is built from TRBV14 and TRBJ1-1; TRBD1 matches 8 bases. This CDR3 has 19 amino acids. In germline, CDR1 is SGHDN, CDR2 FVKESK. V shed 4 bases, J shed 0 bases, and the junction held 16 bases outside the gene matches. CDR3 coding DNA: TGTGCCAGCAGCCCCCGGGACAGGACCTTCTATTCCATGAACACTGAAGCTTTCTTT. Amino acids: CASSPRDRTFYSMNTEAFF.

The V call is TRBV2, the J call TRBJ2-5; 10 bases map to TRBD2. The CDR3 sequence is 13 residues long. Looked up from germline, CDR1 is SNHLY and CDR2 is FYNNEI. V lost 10 bases, J lost 5 bases, and 7 bases stayed unmatched. CDR3 sequence: CATSLAGAETQYF. In nucleotides, the CDR3 is TGTGCCACCTCTCTAGCGGGAGCCGAGACCCAGTACTTC. Looking up the rest from reference TRBV2 and TRBJ2-5 gives the full variable domain: EPEVTQTPSHQVTQMGQEVILRCVPISNHLYFYWYRQILGQKVEFLVSFYNNEISEKSEIFDDQFSVERPDGSNFTLKIRSTKLEDSAMYFCATSLAGAETQYFGPGTRLLVL.

The gene calls are TRBV11-3 and TRBJ2-2, with 11 bases fitting TRBD1. The junction had 4 bases not matched to a gene; V was cut back by 4 bases and J by 6 bases. CDR1 SGHNT and CDR2 YENEEA come from the germline V gene. The CDR3 length is 15 residues. CDR3 in amino acids: CASSSDRGPAGELFF. CDR3 coding DNA: TGTGCCAGCAGCTCGGACAGGGGGCCAGCCGGGGAGCTGTTTTTT.

The gene calls are TRBV5-8 and TRBJ2-7, with D unresolved. Looked up from germline, CDR1 is SGHTS and CDR2 is YDEGEE. V lost 0 bases to trimming and J lost 7 bases, with 5 bases between them. The CDR3 is made up of 11 amino acids. CDR3: CASSLALEQYF. The CDR3 DNA sequence: TGTGCCAGCAGCTTGGCCCTGGAGCAGTACTTC.